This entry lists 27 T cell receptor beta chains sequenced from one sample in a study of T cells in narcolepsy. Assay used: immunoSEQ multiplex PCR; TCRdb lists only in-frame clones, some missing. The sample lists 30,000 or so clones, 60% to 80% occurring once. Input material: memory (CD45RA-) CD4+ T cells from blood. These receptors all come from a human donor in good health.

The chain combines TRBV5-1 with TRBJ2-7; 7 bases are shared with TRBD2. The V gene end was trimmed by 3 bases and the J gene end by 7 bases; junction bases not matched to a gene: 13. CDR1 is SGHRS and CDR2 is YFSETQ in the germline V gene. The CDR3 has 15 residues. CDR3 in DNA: TGCGCCAGCAGCTGGACCCTAGCGGACCCTAGTGAGCAGTACTTC. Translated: CASSWTLADPSEQYF.

This chain's CDR3 is CAWSEVQETQYF. For the CDR3, the DNA is TGTGCCTGGAGTGAAGTCCAAGAGACCCAGTACTTC. The chain joins TRBV30 to TRBJ2-5; D unclear. The CDR3 covers 12 residues. Per the germline V gene, CDR1 is GTSNPN and CDR2 is SVGIG (reference sequence). V lost 1 base to trimming and J lost 1 base, with 4 bases between them.

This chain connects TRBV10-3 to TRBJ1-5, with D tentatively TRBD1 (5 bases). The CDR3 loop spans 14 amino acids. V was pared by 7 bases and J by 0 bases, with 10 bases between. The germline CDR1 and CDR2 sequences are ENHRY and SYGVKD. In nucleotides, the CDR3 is TGTGCCATCAAGGGGCACGGTAGCAATCAGCCCCAGCATTTT. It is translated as CAIKGHGSNQPQHF.

The DNA of the CDR3 is TGCAGCGTTGGGGGGGCCGGGGAGCTGTTTTTT. Amino acids: CSVGGAGELFF. This chain connects TRBV29-1 to TRBJ2-2, with D possibly being TRBD2 (6 bases). Trimming shortened V by 4 bases and J by 6 bases, and 6 bases separated the two germline ends. Germline V gene data show CDR1 as SQVTM and CDR2 as ANQGSEA. This CDR3 is built from 11 residues.

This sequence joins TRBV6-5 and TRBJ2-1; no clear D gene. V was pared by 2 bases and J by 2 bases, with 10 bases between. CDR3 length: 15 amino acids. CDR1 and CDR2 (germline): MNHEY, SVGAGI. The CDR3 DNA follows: TGTGCCAGCAGTTACCGGAGTGCGACCTACAATGAGCAGTTCTTC. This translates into CASSYRSATYNEQFF.

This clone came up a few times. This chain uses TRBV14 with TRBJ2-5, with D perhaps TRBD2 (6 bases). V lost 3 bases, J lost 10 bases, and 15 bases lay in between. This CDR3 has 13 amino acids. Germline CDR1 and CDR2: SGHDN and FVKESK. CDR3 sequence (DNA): TGTGCCAGCAGCCAGAACACGCTGGGGGGCCAGTACTTC. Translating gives CASSQNTLGGQYF.

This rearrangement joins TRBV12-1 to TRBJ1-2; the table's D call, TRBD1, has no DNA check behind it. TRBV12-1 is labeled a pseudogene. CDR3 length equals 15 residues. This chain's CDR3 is CASSFLGAPNYGYTF. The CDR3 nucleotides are TGTGCCAGCAGCTTCCTTGGGGCCCCTAACTATGGCTACACCTTC.

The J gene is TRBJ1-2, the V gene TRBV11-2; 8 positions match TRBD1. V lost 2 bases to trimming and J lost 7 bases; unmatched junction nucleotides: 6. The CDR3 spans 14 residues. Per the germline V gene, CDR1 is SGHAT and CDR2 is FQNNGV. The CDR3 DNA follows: TGTGCCAGCAGCTTATTCCGTACAGGGGGTGGCTACACCTTC. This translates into CASSLFRTGGGYTF.

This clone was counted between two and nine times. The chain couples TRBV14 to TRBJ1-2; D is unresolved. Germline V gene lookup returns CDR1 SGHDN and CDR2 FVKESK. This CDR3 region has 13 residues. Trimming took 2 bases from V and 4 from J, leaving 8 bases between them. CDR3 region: CASSQLTSYGYTF. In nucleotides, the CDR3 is TGTGCCAGCAGCCAACTGACCAGCTATGGCTACACCTTC. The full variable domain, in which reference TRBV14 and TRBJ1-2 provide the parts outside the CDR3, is EAGVTQFPSHSVIEKGQTVTLRCDPISGHDNLYWYRRVMGKEIKFLLHFVKESKQDESGMPNNRFLAERTGGTYSTLKVQPAELEDSGVYFCASSQLTSYGYTFGSGTRLTVV.

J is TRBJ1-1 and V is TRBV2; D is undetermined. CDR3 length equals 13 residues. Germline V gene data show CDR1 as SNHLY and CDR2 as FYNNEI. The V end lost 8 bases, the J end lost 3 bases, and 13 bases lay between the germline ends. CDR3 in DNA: TGTGCCAGCGGTCATAACGGTGACACTGAAGCTTTCTTT. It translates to CASGHNGDTEAFF. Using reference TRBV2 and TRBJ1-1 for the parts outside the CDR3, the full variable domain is EPEVTQTPSHQVTQMGQEVILRCVPISNHLYFYWYRQILGQKVEFLVSFYNNEISEKSEIFDDQFSVERPDGSNFTLKIRSTKLEDSAMYFCASGHNGDTEAFFGQGTRLTVV.

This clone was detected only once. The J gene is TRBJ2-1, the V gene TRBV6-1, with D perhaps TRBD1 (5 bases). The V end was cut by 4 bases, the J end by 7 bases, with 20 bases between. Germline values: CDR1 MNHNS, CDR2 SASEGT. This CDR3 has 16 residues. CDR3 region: CASSAKITKTENEQFF. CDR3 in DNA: TGTGCCAGCAGTGCGAAGATAACTAAGACAGAAAATGAGCAGTTCTTC.

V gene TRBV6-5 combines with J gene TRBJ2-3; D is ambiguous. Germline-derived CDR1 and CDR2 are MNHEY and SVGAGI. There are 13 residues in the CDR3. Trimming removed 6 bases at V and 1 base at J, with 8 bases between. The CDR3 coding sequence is TGTGCCAGCAGGATTCCGGGCACAGATACGCAGTATTTT. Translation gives CASRIPGTDTQYF.

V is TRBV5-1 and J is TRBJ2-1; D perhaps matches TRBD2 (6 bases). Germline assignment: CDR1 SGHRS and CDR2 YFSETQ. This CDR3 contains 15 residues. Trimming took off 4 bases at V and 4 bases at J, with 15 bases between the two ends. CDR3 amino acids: CASSLRLEGYNEQFF. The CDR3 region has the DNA TGCGCCAGCAGCCTCCGACTAGAGGGATACAATGAGCAGTTCTTC.

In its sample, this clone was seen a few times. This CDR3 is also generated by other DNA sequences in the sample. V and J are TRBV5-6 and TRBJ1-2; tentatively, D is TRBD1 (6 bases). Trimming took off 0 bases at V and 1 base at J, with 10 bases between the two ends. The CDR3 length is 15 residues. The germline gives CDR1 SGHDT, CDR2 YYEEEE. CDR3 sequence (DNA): TGTGCCAGCAGCTTGGAGGGGGGTGTTAACTATGGCTACACCTTC. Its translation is CASSLEGGVNYGYTF.

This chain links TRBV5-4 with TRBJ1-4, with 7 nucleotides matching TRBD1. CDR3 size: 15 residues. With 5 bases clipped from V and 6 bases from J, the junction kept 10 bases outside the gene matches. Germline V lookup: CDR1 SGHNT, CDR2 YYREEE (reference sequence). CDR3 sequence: CASSSRTGGDEKLFF. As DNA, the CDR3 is TGTGCCAGCAGTTCCCGGACAGGAGGCGATGAAAAACTGTTTTTT.

CDR3 in amino acids: CASSSGASGNTIYF. The CDR3 region has the DNA TGTGCCAGCAGCTCTGGGGCCTCTGGAAACACCATATATTTT. The V gene is TRBV11-2, the J gene TRBJ1-3, with a possible D match to TRBD1 (5 bases). The CDR3 length is 14 residues. Trimming shortened V by 4 bases and J by 0 bases, and 7 bases separated the two germline ends. Germline lookup yields CDR1 SGHAT and CDR2 FQNNGV.

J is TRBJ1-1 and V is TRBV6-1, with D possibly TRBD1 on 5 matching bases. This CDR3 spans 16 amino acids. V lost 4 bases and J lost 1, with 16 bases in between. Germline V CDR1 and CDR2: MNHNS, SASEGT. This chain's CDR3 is CASSGPGGLTNTEAFF. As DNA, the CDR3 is TGTGCCAGCAGTGGCCCCGGGGGTCTTACGAACACTGAAGCTTTCTTT.

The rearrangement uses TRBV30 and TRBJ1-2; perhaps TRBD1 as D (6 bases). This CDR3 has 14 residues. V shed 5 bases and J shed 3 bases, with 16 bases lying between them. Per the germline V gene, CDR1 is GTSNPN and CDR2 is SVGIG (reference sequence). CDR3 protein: CAWGDGGAYYGYTF. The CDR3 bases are TGTGCCTGGGGGGACGGGGGGGCCTACTATGGCTACACCTTC.

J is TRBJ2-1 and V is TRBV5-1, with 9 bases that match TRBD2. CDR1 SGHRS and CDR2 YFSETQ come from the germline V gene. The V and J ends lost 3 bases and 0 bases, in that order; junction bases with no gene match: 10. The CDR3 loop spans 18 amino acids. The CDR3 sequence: CASSSDGGSGGSYNEQFF. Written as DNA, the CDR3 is TGCGCCAGCAGCTCCGACGGGGGTAGCGGGGGCTCCTACAATGAGCAGTTCTTC. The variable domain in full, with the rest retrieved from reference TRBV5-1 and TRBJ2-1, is KAGVTQTPRYLIKTRGQQVTLSCSPISGHRSVSWYQQTPGQGLQFLFEYFSETQRNKGNFPGRFSGRQFSNSRSEMNVSTLELGDSALYLCASSSDGGSGGSYNEQFFGPGTRLTVL.

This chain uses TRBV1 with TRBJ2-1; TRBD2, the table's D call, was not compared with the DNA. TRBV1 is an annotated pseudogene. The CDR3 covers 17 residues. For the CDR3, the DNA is TGCACCAGCAGCACCCCCAGCCGGGTTGGGTCCGGTCCGGAGCAGTTCTTC. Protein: CTSSTPSRVGSGPEQFF.

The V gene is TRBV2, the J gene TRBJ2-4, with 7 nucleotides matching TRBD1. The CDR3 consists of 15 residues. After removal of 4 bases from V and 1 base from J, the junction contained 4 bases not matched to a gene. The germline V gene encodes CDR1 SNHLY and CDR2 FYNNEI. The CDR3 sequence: CASSGQGDAKNIQYF. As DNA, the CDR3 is TGTGCCAGCAGTGGGCAGGGGGATGCCAAAAACATTCAGTACTTC.

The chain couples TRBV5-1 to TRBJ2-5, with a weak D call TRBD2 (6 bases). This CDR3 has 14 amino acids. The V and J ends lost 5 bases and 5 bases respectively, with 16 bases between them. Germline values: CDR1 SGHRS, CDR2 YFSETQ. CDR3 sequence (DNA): TGCGCCAGCAGATCCTCGGAGGGGTTTGAGACCCAGTACTTC. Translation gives CASRSSEGFETQYF.

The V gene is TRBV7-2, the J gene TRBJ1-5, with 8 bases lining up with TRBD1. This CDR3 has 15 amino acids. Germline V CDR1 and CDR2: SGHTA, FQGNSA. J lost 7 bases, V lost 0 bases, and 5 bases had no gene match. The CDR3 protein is CASSLAAGGGQPQHF. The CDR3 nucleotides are TGTGCCAGCAGCTTAGCGGCAGGGGGCGGGCAGCCCCAGCATTTT.

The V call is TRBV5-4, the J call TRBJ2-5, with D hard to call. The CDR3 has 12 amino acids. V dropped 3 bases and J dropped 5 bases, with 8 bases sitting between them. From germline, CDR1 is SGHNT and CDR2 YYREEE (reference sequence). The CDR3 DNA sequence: TGTGCCAGCAGCTCTACCGGGGAGACCCAGTACTTC. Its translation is CASSSTGETQYF.

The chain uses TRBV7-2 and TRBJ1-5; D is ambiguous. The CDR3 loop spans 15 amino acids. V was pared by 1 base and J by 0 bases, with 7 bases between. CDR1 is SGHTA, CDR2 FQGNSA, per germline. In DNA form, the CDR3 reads TGTGCCAGCAGCTTAGGGGGAAGTAGCAATCAGCCCCAGCATTTT. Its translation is CASSLGGSSNQPQHF.

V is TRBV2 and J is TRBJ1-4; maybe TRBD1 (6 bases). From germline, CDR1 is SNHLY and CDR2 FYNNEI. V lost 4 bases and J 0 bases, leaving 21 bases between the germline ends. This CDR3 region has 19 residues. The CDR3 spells CASSGGGYTDTATNEKLFF. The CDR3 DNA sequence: TGTGCCAGCAGTGGAGGGGGGTACACAGATACTGCAACTAATGAAAAACTGTTTTTT.

The CDR3 DNA is TGTGCCAGCAGCCAGGCGGGGAGAAGGACTGAAGCTTTCTTT. Its protein product is CASSQAGRRTEAFF. V usage is TRBV7-9 and J usage is TRBJ1-1; D is unclear. Trimming shortened V by 5 bases and J by 5 bases, and 15 bases separated the two germline ends. The CDR3 runs 14 residues. Germline V gene sequence: CDR1 SEHNR, CDR2 FQNEAQ (reference sequence).